The clone carrying this T cell receptor (beta chain) was counted a single time. The data derive from a study of blood T cell repertoires in COVID-19. Data came from immunoSEQ multiplex PCR; TCRdb stores just in-frame clones and leaves some out. The sample lists roughly 410,000 clones, roughly 90% occurring once. V shed 3 bases and J shed 7 bases, with 13 bases lying between them. The V gene's germline CDR1 is SEHNR and CDR2 FQNEAQ (reference sequence). The CDR3 loop spans 15 amino acids. Sequencing was done on a sample of peripheral blood. The chain employs TRBV7-9 and TRBJ1-6; TRBD1 is a possible D gene (6 bases). This receptor was identified in a man aged 40-55 years with acute or convalescent COVID-19. In DNA, the CDR3 is TGTGCCAGCAGCTTGGGGGCAGGGAGAAATTCACCCCTCCACTTT. Translated, it gives CASSLGAGRNSPLHF.